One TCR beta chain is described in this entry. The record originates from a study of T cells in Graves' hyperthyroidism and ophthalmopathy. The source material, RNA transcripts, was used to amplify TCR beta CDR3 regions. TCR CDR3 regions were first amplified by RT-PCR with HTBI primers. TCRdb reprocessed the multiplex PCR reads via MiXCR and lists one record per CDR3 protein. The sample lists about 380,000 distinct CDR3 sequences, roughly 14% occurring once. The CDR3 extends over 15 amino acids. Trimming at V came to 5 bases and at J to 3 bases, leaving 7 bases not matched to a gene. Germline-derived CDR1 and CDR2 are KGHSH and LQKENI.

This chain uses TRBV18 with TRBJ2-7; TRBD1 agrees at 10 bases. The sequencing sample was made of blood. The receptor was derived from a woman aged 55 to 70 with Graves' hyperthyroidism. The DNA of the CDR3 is TGTGCCAGCTCAAGGTTTGGACAGGGGGACTACGAGCAGTACTTC. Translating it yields CASSRFGQGDYEQYF.